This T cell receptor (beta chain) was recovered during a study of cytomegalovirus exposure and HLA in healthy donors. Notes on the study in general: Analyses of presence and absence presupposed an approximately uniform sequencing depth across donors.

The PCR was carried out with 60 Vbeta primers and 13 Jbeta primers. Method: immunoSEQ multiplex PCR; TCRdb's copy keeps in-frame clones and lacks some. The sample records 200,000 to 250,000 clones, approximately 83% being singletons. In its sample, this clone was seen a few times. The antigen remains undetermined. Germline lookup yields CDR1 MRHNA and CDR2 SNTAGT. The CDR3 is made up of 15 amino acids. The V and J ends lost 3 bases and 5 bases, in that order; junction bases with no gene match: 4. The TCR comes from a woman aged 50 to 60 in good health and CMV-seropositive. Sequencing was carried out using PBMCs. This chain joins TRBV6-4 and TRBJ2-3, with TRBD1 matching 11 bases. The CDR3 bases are TGTGCCAGCAGTGAGGGACAGGGGGATGTAGATACGCAGTATTTT. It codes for CASSEGQGDVDTQYF.